The 2 T cell receptor beta chains given below trace back to one sample, sequenced in a study of response to subunit inactivated influenza vaccine. TCRdb passed the RT-PCR reads through MiXCR, listing each CDR3 protein once. The sample contains hundreds of thousands of distinct CDR3 sequences, around 8% of which appear only once. This specimen consisted of PBMCs from blood, obtained roughly 24 months after vaccination. Receptor source: a man aged 45 to 70 who received an inactivated influenza vaccine.

This clonotype was picked up a small number of times. The chain links TRBV2 to TRBJ2-3; the match to TRBD2 covers 15 bases. The germline V gene has CDR1 SNHLY and CDR2 FYNNEI. With 5 bases clipped from V and 4 bases from J, the junction kept 7 bases outside the gene matches. The CDR3 length is 17 residues. In DNA, the CDR3 is TGTGCCAGCAGTCACCCTTGGACTAGCGGGGGGGCAGATACGCAGTATTTT. Its translation is CASSHPWTSGGADTQYF.

This clonotype has just a few counts. This chain joins TRBV20-1 and TRBJ1-6; D gene unclear. This CDR3 spans 11 amino acids. V was clipped by 6 bases and J by 10 bases, with 10 bases between them. The germline V gene has CDR1 DFQATT and CDR2 SNEGSKA (reference sequence). CDR3 DNA sequence: TGCAGTGCCCCCCTGGGATCACCCCTCCACTTT. Translated: CSAPLGSPLHF.